This T cell receptor (beta chain) was observed in a study of Ad26.COV2.S vaccination and SARS-CoV-2 variants. As for the study in general: Doses of Ad26.COV2.S were injected into muscle once or twice, 56 days apart.

As to treatment: around 19 received Ad26.COV2.S at low or high dose, single or two shots; five or six received placebo; per-sample allocation not given. Sampling took place 63 days after the first vaccine or placebo injection. CDR1 and CDR2 from the germline V gene are LGHNA and YNFKEQ. V trimming: 1 base; J trimming: 6 bases; junction bases outside the gene matches: 3. This CDR3 region has 14 residues. Sequenced by immunoSEQ multiplex PCR; TCRdb stores in-frame clones only, minus some. The sample has about 420,000 clones; 88% are singletons. This clonotype originated in a person aged 18-60 years who received the Ad26.COV2.S COVID-19 vaccine or a placebo. V and J are TRBV4-2 and TRBJ2-1; 7 bases line up with TRBD2. Sample: peripheral blood, taken in a trial of Ad26.COV2.S vaccine versus placebo. The CDR3 is CASSQGGSSNEQFF. The CDR3, as DNA: TGTGCCAGCAGCCAAGGCGGGAGTTCCAATGAGCAGTTCTTC.